The following is a T cell receptor beta chain sequence with its context. The data originate from a study of blood T cell repertoires in COVID-19. The V end lost 6 bases, the J end lost 4 bases, and 13 bases lay between the germline ends. This CDR3 has 14 residues. Germline lookup yields CDR1 SGHTA and CDR2 FQGNSA. Repertoires were generated with immunoSEQ multiplex PCR, while TCRdb's copy carries only in-frame clones and drops some. The data show about 400,000 clones, roughly nine tenths seen once. The sequence was collected from a woman between 25 and 40 years old who had recovered from COVID-19. The sequencing input was PBMCs or T cells enriched from blood (not recorded which). The chain combines TRBV7-2 with TRBJ2-1, with a tentative D call TRBD1 (5 bases). The CDR3 DNA is TGTGCCAGCAGTCCCAGGGCAGGGTACAATGAGCAGTTCTTC. This encodes CASSPRAGYNEQFF. Full variable domain (outside the CDR3, taken from reference TRBV7-2 and TRBJ2-1): GAGVSQSPSNKVTEKGKDVELRCDPISGHTALYWYRQSLGQGLEFLIYFQGNSAPDKSGLPSDRFSAERTGGSVSTLTIQRTQQEDSAVYLCASSPRAGYNEQFFGPGTRLTVL.